The 19 T cell receptor beta chains below come from one sample, sequenced in a study of blood T cell repertoires in COVID-19. This table comes from immunoSEQ multiplex PCR, and its TCRdb copy is limited to in-frame clones, with some not included. Of 130,000 to 150,000 clones detected, 75% to 90% appear once; the ten largest clones hold 3%. The sequenced sample consisted of peripheral blood. These receptors were obtained from a woman aged 60-70 years with active COVID-19.

This clone appeared a single time. CDR3 DNA sequence: TGTGCCAGCAGCTTCCTAGCGGGAGGGCCCTACGAGCAGTACTTC. Translated: CASSFLAGGPYEQYF. This rearrangement joins TRBV5-4 to TRBJ2-7, with 12 bases aligning to TRBD2. The CDR3 spans 15 residues. From germline, CDR1 is SGHNT and CDR2 YYREEE (reference sequence). V lost 2 bases to trimming and J lost 2 bases; unmatched junction nucleotides: 2. Using reference TRBV5-4 and TRBJ2-7 for the parts outside the CDR3, the full variable domain is ETGVTQSPTHLIKTRGQQVTLRCSSQSGHNTVSWYQQALGQGPQFIFQYYREEENGRGNFPPRFSGLQFPNYSSELNVNALELDDSALYLCASSFLAGGPYEQYFGPGTRLTVT.

The J gene is TRBJ1-6, the V gene TRBV7-2; unclear D gene. Germline CDR1 and CDR2: SGHTA and FQGNSA. The CDR3 has 15 residues. Trimming pared 1 base from V and 5 bases from J, leaving 9 bases between. CDR3 sequence reads: CASSLDRRHNSPLHF. In nucleotides, the CDR3 is TGTGCCAGCAGCTTAGACAGACGACATAATTCACCCCTCCACTTT.

The chain couples TRBV28 to TRBJ1-3; TRBD1 matches at 7 bases. V lost 2 bases to trimming and J lost 4 bases; unmatched junction nucleotides: 5. In germline, CDR1 is MDHEN, CDR2 SYDVKM. The CDR3 loop spans 15 amino acids. CDR3 sequence reads: CASSLQQGPGNTIYF. The CDR3 DNA reads as TGTGCCAGCAGTTTACAACAGGGGCCCGGAAACACCATATATTTT.

Notes on this clone: In the same sample, other DNA sequences code for this CDR3. The chain recombines TRBV18 with TRBJ1-5; D is uncertain. This CDR3 is built from 13 residues. Germline CDR1 is KGHSH and CDR2 is LQKENI. Trimming took off 2 bases at V and 7 bases at J, with 9 bases between the two ends. CDR3 sequence: CASSPAGEQPQHF. The CDR3 nucleotides are TGTGCCAGCTCACCAGCTGGGGAGCAGCCCCAGCATTTT.

V gene TRBV18 combines with J gene TRBJ1-5, with 7 bases that match TRBD1. Germline-derived CDR1 and CDR2 are KGHSH and LQKENI. The CDR3 consists of 16 residues. J was trimmed by 3 bases and V by 4 bases; bases with no gene match: 9. The CDR3 DNA reads as TGTGCCAGCTCACTTGCGACAGGGAGGAACAATCAGCCCCAGCATTTT. This encodes CASSLATGRNNQPQHF.

This clone has only one observation. CDR3 in DNA: TGCGCCAGCAGCCCGGCGGCGCCGTACTCCTACGAGCAGTACTTC. It specifies CASSPAAPYSYEQYF. The chain uses TRBV4-1 and TRBJ2-7, with D uncertain. V was cut by 4 bases and J by 0 bases, with 13 bases left in between. CDR1 and CDR2 from the germline V gene are MGHRA and YSYEKL. The CDR3 is made up of 15 amino acids.

The chain joins TRBV5-1 to TRBJ1-4; no definite D call. Trimming pared 0 bases from V and 3 bases from J, leaving 15 bases between. The CDR3 is 17 residues long. Germline CDR1 is SGHRS and CDR2 is YFSETQ. CDR3 nucleotides: TGCGCCAGCAGCTTGGGTCTCAGTTCTTCATCTAATGAAAAACTGTTTTTT. This encodes CASSLGLSSSSNEKLFF.

This rearrangement joins TRBV5-4 to TRBJ2-3, with 14 bases matching TRBD2. In germline, CDR1 is SGHNT, CDR2 YYREEE (reference sequence). CDR3 length: 16 residues. Germline trimming cut 4 bases from V and 5 bases from J; bases unmatched to any gene: 6. The CDR3, as DNA: TGTGCCAGCAGCATGGGACTAGCGGGAGCGGGAGATACGCAGTATTTT. Translation gives CASSMGLAGAGDTQYF.

The gene calls are TRBV10-3 and TRBJ2-1; D may be TRBD2 (6 bases). The CDR3 sequence is 15 residues long. The V end was cut by 0 bases, the J end by 2 bases, with 8 bases between. Germline V gene sequence: CDR1 ENHRY, CDR2 SYGVKD. The DNA for the CDR3 is TGTGCCATCAGTGAGTCCGGAGGGACCTACAATGAGCAGTTCTTC. Translation gives CAISESGGTYNEQFF.

The chain recombines TRBV4-1 with TRBJ2-5; maybe TRBD2 (6 bases). V was cut by 4 bases and J by 4 bases, with 19 bases left in between. The CDR3 runs to 16 residues. The germline V gene encodes CDR1 MGHRA and CDR2 YSYEKL. The CDR3 bases are TGCGCCAGCAGCCTCGGGTGGAGGGAGGAGGGAGAGACCCAGTACTTC. Protein: CASSLGWREEGETQYF.

The V gene is TRBV29-1, the J gene TRBJ1-1, with D hard to call. The germline V and J ends were trimmed by 4 bases and 4 bases, with 13 bases remaining between them. Germline values: CDR1 SQVTM, CDR2 ANQGSEA. CDR3 length equals 13 residues. The CDR3: CSVGPGLGTEAFF. In nucleotides, the CDR3 is TGCAGCGTTGGACCCGGGTTGGGCACTGAAGCTTTCTTT. The full variable domain, with the rest looked up from reference TRBV29-1 and TRBJ1-1, is SAVISQKPSRDICQRGTSLTIQCQVDSQVTMMFWYRQQPGQSLTLIATANQGSEATYESGFVIDKFPISRPNLTFSTLTVSNMSPEDSSIYLCSVGPGLGTEAFFGQGTRLTVV.

As DNA, the CDR3 is TGTGCCAGCAGAACCGGGACAGGGGGCCTGTACGAGCAGTACTTC. Translating it yields CASRTGTGGLYEQYF. This sequence joins TRBV28 and TRBJ2-7; 12 positions agree with TRBD1. Unmatched junction bases numbered 7, after V lost 6 bases and J lost 4 bases. The CDR3 is 15 amino acids. CDR1 and CDR2 from the germline V gene are MDHEN and SYDVKM.

The chain links TRBV6-2 or TRBV6-3 to TRBJ1-5; TRBD1 agrees at 7 bases. CDR3 length: 12 residues. After removal of 2 bases from V and 11 bases from J, the junction contained 3 bases not matched to a gene. Germline lookup yields CDR1 MNHEY and CDR2 SVGEGT. CDR3 sequence (DNA): TGTGCCAGCAGTTACCCGGGACAGTCCCAGCATTTT. Its protein product is CASSYPGQSQHF.

The rearrangement joins TRBV7-9 to TRBJ2-7; 14 bases align to TRBD2. Losses at the gene ends were 4 bases for V and 2 bases for J; bases not matched to a gene: 10. Germline CDR1 reads SEHNR; CDR2 reads FQNEAQ (reference sequence). This CDR3 is built from 18 residues. Here the CDR3 DNA reads TGTGCCAGCAGCTGGGGGACTAGCGGGAGTCACCGAACCTACGAGCAGTACTTC. Translated: CASSWGTSGSHRTYEQYF.

The chain couples TRBV21-1 to TRBJ1-1. TRBV21-1 is annotated as a pseudogene. The length of the CDR3 is 15 residues. CDR3 protein: CASSTPTVMNTEAFF. CDR3 nucleotides: TGTGCCAGCAGCACACCTACCGTGATGAACACTGAAGCTTTCTTT.

The chain is built from TRBV11-2 and TRBJ2-1; 11 bases are shared with TRBD2. The CDR3 runs 16 residues. Looked up from germline, CDR1 is SGHAT and CDR2 is FQNNGV. V lost 6 bases to trimming and J lost 4 bases; unmatched junction nucleotides: 8. CDR3 sequence reads: CASRPLAGGLYNEQFF. The CDR3 nucleotides read TGTGCCAGCAGACCGCTAGCGGGAGGACTTTACAATGAGCAGTTCTTC.

The V and J genes are TRBV27 and TRBJ2-3, with 10 bases matching TRBD2. Germline V gene sequence: CDR1 MNHEY, CDR2 SMNVEV (reference sequence). Germline trimming cut 4 bases from V and 1 base from J; bases unmatched to any gene: 5. CDR3 length equals 16 residues. The CDR3 region is CASSSGLAWGTDTQYF. CDR3 sequence (DNA): TGTGCCAGCAGTTCGGGACTAGCGTGGGGCACAGATACGCAGTATTTT.

The chain combines TRBV28 with TRBJ1-4, with a tentative D call TRBD1 (5 bases). CDR1 and CDR2 from the germline V gene are MDHEN and SYDVKM. This CDR3 spans 14 amino acids. V dropped 2 bases and J dropped 6 bases, with 10 bases sitting between them. The CDR3 region has the DNA TGTGCCAGCAGTTTAAGGGGAAACTATGAAAAACTGTTTTTT. Amino acid sequence: CASSLRGNYEKLFF.

This chain joins TRBV2 and TRBJ1-5; D gene unclear. The germline CDR1 and CDR2 sequences are SNHLY and FYNNEI. The CDR3 covers 13 residues. V was trimmed by 1 base and J by 9 bases, leaving 10 bases between them. The CDR3 DNA reads TGTGCCAGCAGTGAAGGCGCCGGTCGGCCCCAGCATTTT. Protein: CASSEGAGRPQHF.